The rows below give T cell receptor beta chains drawn from one sample of a study of identifying expanded T cells in peripheral blood. The repertoire was sequenced with immunoSEQ multiplex PCR; TCRdb's copy has only in-frame clones and lacks some. This sample carries about 78,000 clones, around four fifths of them seen once, and the ten largest clones take about 20%. The sequencing sample was made of blood. These receptors were collected from a person aged 18 to 70 in good health. Each CDR3 is given with its conserved first and last residue. The D gene is left open where the match is weak. Part of the rows lack a size; the others show once, few, many or a class for expanded clones.

TRBV2	.	TRBJ1-2	TRBD1	TGTGCCAGCAGTGGGGACAGGGGATACTATGGCTACACCTTC	CASSGDRGYYGYTF
TRBV29-1	.	TRBJ1-4	.	TGCAGCGTGGAGACTAGAGGGGCGGGGGCCGTTAATGAAAAACTGTTTTTT	CSVETRGAGAVNEKLFF
TRBV7-3	.	TRBJ1-1	TRBD1	TGTGCCAGCAGCTTAGCAGGGGGCGCCGGCACTGAAGCTTTCTTT	CASSLAGGAGTEAFF
TRBV30	.	TRBJ2-1	.	TGTGCCTGGAGCGGGGATTTGATATCCCCCCTCAATGAGCAGTTCTTC	CAWSGDLISPLNEQFF
TRBV29-1	once	TRBJ2-3	.	TGCAGCGTGACCTCCGGGGGAGATACGCAGTATTTT	CSVTSGGDTQYF
TRBV5-1	.	TRBJ1-2	.	TGCGCCAGCAGCGTGGAAGGCACAGGCCTCTCCGGAGACTATGGCTACACCTTC	CASSVEGTGLSGDYGYTF
TRBV4-2	.	TRBJ2-7	.	TGTGCCAGCAGCCAACGATGGGACGGCTACGAGCAGTACTTC	CASSQRWDGYEQYF
TRBV7-8	.	TRBJ2-2	TRBD2	TGTGCCAGCAGCCACCCATTAGCGGGAGGGACGAACACCGGGGAGCTGTTTTTT	CASSHPLAGGTNTGELFF
TRBV30	.	TRBJ1-5	TRBD1	TGTGCCTTAGACAGGGTTGGGGGCAATCAGCCCCAGCATTTT	CALDRVGGNQPQHF
TRBV9	.	TRBJ2-1	TRBD2	TGTGCCAGCAGCCCACTAGCGGGAGGGAACTACAATGAGCAGTTCTTC	CASSPLAGGNYNEQFF
TRBV27	.	TRBJ2-7	.	TGTGCCAGCAGTTTAACGGACAGTCTCTCCTACGAGCAGTACTTC	CASSLTDSLSYEQYF
TRBV7-9	.	TRBJ2-3	.	TGTGCCAGCAGCTTAGCCGGGTATACGCAGTATTTT	CASSLAGYTQYF
TRBV25-1	.	TRBJ1-2	TRBD1	TGTGCCAGCAGTGGGGGACAGGGATTTCATGGCTACACCTTC	CASSGGQGFHGYTF
TRBV7-8	.	TRBJ2-7	.	TGTGCCAGCAGCACCCGGACGGGCCAGACCCCCTACGAGCAGTACTTC	CASSTRTGQTPYEQYF
TRBV7-9	.	TRBJ1-1	.	TGTGCCAGCAGCTTAGGCCGGATTGGTGTCACTGAAGCTTTCTTT	CASSLGRIGVTEAFF
TRBV18	.	TRBJ1-3	.	TGTGCCAGCTCACCATTGACAGACTCTGGAAACACCATATATTTT	CASSPLTDSGNTIYF
TRBV5-6	.	TRBJ2-5	.	TGTGCCAGCAGTCTCCGAGGGGTCCAAGAGACCCAGTACTTC	CASSLRGVQETQYF
TRBV30	.	TRBJ2-5	.	TGTGCCTGGAGTCTGGAGACCCAGTACTTC	CAWSLETQYF
TRBV7-3	once	TRBJ2-1	.	TGTGCCAGCAGCCCTCCTCCCCCGTCCAATGAGCAGTTCTTC	CASSPPPPSNEQFF
TRBV18	.	TRBJ1-1	.	TGTGCCAGCTCACCTGTCCCCCCCGAAGCTTTCTTT	CASSPVPPEAFF
TRBV16	many	TRBJ2-1	.	TGTGCCAGCAGCCGAGCGAATGAGCAGTTCTTC	CASSRANEQFF
TRBV2	.	TRBJ1-1	.	TGTGCCAGCAGTGACCCGGGAGCAGGGATGGCTTTCTTT	CASSDPGAGMAFF